Shown below are 9 T cell receptor beta chains from a single sample sequenced in a study of post-analysis software for immune sequencing data. Study results and limitations: Compared with controls, patients had more of about 5 TRBV segments, including TRBV5-6, TRBV5-1 and TRBV20-1.

Presence of unique molecular identifiers characterized the TCR beta cDNA libraries. TCRdb independently ran MiXCR on the PCR reads; one entry per CDR3 protein. This table has 350,000 to 500,000 distinct CDR3 sequences, roughly 38% appearing once. Their cognate antigens are unknown. The sequenced sample consisted of blood. The source of these receptors is a girl aged 2 to 9 with multiple sclerosis.

This clonotype was seen a handful of times. The chain recombines TRBV15 with TRBJ1-1, with D tentatively TRBD1 (6 bases). V was shortened by 0 bases and J by 4 bases, with 12 bases between the two germline ends. Per germline, CDR1 LNHNV and CDR2 YYDKDF (reference sequence). This CDR3 is built from 15 residues. The CDR3 reads CATSREVGGATEAFF. CDR3 DNA: TGTGCCACCAGCAGAGAAGTAGGGGGAGCCACTGAAGCTTTCTTT.

This clonotype showed up just a few times. The CDR3 loop is CASSSRTFIYEQYF. DNA for the CDR3: TGTGCCAGCAGTTCGCGGACATTTATCTACGAGCAGTACTTC. The chain combines TRBV12-3 or TRBV12-4 with TRBJ2-7, with a possible D match to TRBD1 (5 bases). The CDR3 is 14 residues long. The V and J ends lost 4 bases and 3 bases respectively, with 13 bases between them.

V and J are TRBV10-3 and TRBJ2-3; 8 bases fit TRBD2. The germline V gene has CDR1 ENHRY and CDR2 SYGVKD. The CDR3 is 17 amino acids. With 3 bases clipped from V and 4 bases from J, the junction kept 12 bases outside the gene matches. The DNA for the CDR3 is TGTGCCATCAGTGAAGAGCGGGAGACTTGGGTTCCAGATACGCAGTATTTT. It is translated as CAISEERETWVPDTQYF.

The chain is built from TRBV7-3 and TRBJ2-7; D is uncertain. The germline gives CDR1 SGHTA, CDR2 FQGTGA. V shed 5 bases and J shed 1 base, with 9 bases lying between them. The CDR3 runs 13 residues. CDR3 coding DNA: TGTGCCAGCAGCCCCTCCCCGTCCTACGAGCAGTACTTC. Amino acid sequence: CASSPSPSYEQYF.

This chain connects TRBV28 to TRBJ1-2, with 9 bases matching TRBD1. V was pared by 6 bases and J by 4 bases, with 9 bases of the junction left unmatched. CDR3 length: 15 amino acids. The germline V gene encodes CDR1 MDHEN and CDR2 SYDVKM. The CDR3: CASSLGQGETYGYTF. In DNA, the CDR3 is TGTGCCAGCAGCCTGGGACAGGGTGAAACCTATGGCTACACCTTC.

The chain recombines TRBV7-9 with TRBJ2-7; D is perhaps TRBD2 (6 bases). The CDR3 is 18 amino acids. With 5 bases removed from V and 2 bases from J, the gap between germline ends came to 25 bases. CDR1 is SEHNR and CDR2 is FQNEAQ in the germline V gene (reference sequence). CDR3 loop: CASSTNILTLEGTYEQYF. Here the CDR3 DNA reads TGTGCCAGCAGCACGAATATCCTGACCCTGGAGGGAACCTACGAGCAGTACTTC.

Of note for this clonotype: A much larger clonotype is one base distant, so this may be a read error. The rearrangement joins TRBV28 to TRBJ2-2; D gene uncertain. CDR1 MDHEN and CDR2 SYDVKM come from the germline V gene. Trimming removed 4 bases at V and 1 base at J, with 4 bases between. CDR3 length: 13 residues. The CDR3 is CASSSENTGELFF. CDR3 nucleotides: TGTGCCAGCAGTTCCGAGAACACCGGGGAGCTGTTTTTT.

This chain connects TRBV29-1 to TRBJ2-5; TRBD1 might be the D (5 bases). This CDR3 comprises 15 residues. CDR1 is SQVTM, CDR2 ANQGSEA, per germline. V lost 3 bases, J lost 5 bases, and 19 bases lay in between. In DNA, the CDR3 is TGCAGCGTTGATCCCGACAGCGCCAACCGGGAGACCCAGTACTTC. Encoded protein: CSVDPDSANRETQYF.

This clonotype has a handful of counts. This chain joins TRBV28 and TRBJ2-3, with 7 bases fitting TRBD1. After removal of 0 bases from V and 4 bases from J, the junction contained 1 base not matched to a gene. Germline CDR1 and CDR2: MDHEN and SYDVKM. This CDR3 is built from 14 residues. This CDR3 reads CASSLWQGADTQYF. CDR3 coding DNA: TGTGCCAGCAGTTTATGGCAGGGGGCAGATACGCAGTATTTT.